This T cell receptor (beta chain) was sequenced for a study of CD8 T cells in Susac syndrome. The RNA input was roughly 0.45 to 1 ug, and it was reverse transcribed with random hexamers. TCR beta CDR3 was amplified by immunoSEQ covering 54 Vbeta and 13 Jbeta. TCRdb used MiXCR to reprocess the immunoSEQ multiplex PCR reads, holding one entry per CDR3 protein. Among around 230,000 distinct CDR3 sequences, nearly 97% were seen once, and the ten largest hold 0.075% to 0.095%. Germline V gene sequence: CDR1 SGHNT, CDR2 YYREEE (reference sequence). This CDR3 comprises 15 residues. Trimming cost V 0 bases and J 4 bases, with 8 bases left between them. Sequencing targeted TCR beta in blood CD8+ and CD4+ T cells. Relapsing-remitting disease, either stable or active, was present in the treatment-naive patients who were the multiple sclerosis controls. Negative isolation was used for CD8+ and CD4+ T cells, and FACS enrichment was applied to TEMRA cells.

The chain joins TRBV5-4 to TRBJ2-6; D is uncertain. Sequencing used CD4+ T cells from PBMCs. The receptor was derived from a human donor with multiple sclerosis. The CDR3 nucleotides are TGTGCCAGCAGCTTGGTGGGGTCCGGGGCCAACGTCCTGACTTTC. Translating gives CASSLVGSGANVLTF.